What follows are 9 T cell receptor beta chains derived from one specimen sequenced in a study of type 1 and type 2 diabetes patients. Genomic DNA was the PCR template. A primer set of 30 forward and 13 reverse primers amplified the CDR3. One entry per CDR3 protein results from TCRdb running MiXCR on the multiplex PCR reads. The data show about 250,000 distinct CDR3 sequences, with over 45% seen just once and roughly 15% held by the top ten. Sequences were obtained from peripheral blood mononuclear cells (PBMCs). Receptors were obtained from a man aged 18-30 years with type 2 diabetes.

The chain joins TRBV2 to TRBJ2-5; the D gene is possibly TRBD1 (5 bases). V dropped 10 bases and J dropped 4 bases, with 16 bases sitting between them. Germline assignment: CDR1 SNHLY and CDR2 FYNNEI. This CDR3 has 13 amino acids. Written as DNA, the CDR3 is TGTGCCAAGTTTGTGGGGCAGGGAGAGACCCAGTACTTC. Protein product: CAKFVGQGETQYF.

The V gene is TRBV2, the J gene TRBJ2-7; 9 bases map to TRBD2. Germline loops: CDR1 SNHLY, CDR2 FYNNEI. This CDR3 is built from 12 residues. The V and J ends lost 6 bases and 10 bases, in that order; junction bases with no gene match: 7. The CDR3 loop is CASSLAGEDQYF. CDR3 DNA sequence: TGTGCCAGCAGCTTAGCGGGAGAGGATCAGTACTTC.

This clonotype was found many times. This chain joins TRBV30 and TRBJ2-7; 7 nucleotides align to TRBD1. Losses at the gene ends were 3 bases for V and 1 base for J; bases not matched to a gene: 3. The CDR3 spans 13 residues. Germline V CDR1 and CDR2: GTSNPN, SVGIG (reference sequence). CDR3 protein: CAWRGTASYEQYF. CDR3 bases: TGTGCCTGGAGAGGGACAGCTTCCTACGAGCAGTACTTC.

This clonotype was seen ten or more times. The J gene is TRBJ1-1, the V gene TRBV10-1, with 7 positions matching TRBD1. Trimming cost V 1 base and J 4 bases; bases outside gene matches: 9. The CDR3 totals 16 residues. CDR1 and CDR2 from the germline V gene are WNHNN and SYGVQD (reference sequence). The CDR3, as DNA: TGCGCCAGCAGTGAGTTGGACAGGCTGGAGACCACTGAAGCTTTCTTT. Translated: CASSELDRLETTEAFF.

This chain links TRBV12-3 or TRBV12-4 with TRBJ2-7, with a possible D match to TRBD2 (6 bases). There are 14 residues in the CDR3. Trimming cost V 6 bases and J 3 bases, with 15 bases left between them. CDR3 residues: CASSLSWRGYEQYF. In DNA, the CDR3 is TGTGCCAGCAGCTTATCATGGAGGGGCTACGAGCAGTACTTC.

The CDR3 sequence: CSVAPGEKLFF. In nucleotides, the CDR3 is TGCAGCGTTGCCCCGGGTGAAAAACTGTTTTTT. The chain links TRBV29-1 to TRBJ1-4; D not certain. V was clipped by 4 bases and J by 7 bases, with 7 bases between them. Germline values: CDR1 SQVTM, CDR2 ANQGSEA. The CDR3 runs to 11 residues.

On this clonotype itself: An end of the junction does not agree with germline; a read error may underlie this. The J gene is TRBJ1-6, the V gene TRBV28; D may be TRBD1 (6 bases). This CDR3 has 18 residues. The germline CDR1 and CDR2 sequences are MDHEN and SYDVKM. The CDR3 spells CASSFPSGGAWKDSPLHF. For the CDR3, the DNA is TGCGCCAGCAGTTTCCCCTCGGGGGGCGCGTGGAAGGATTCACCCCTCCACTTT.

The DNA of the CDR3 is TGTGCCACCAGTGGGGCAGCTAATGAAAAACTGTTTTTT. Its protein is CATSGAANEKLFF. The genes are TRBV24-1 and TRBJ1-4; unclear D gene. The CDR3 extends over 13 amino acids. CDR1 and CDR2 (germline): KGHDR, SFDVKD. The V end lost 5 bases, the J end lost 3 bases, and 6 bases lay between the germline ends.

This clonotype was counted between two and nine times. CDR3 sequence reads: CASSWDSTDTQYF. CDR3 sequence (DNA): TGTGCCAGCAGTTGGGACAGCACAGATACGCAGTATTTT. The chain combines TRBV6-1 with TRBJ2-3; either TRBD1 or TRBD2 may fit D (5 bases each). With 5 bases removed from V and 0 bases from J, the gap between germline ends came to 6 bases. CDR3 length: 13 amino acids. In germline, CDR1 is MNHNS, CDR2 SASEGT.